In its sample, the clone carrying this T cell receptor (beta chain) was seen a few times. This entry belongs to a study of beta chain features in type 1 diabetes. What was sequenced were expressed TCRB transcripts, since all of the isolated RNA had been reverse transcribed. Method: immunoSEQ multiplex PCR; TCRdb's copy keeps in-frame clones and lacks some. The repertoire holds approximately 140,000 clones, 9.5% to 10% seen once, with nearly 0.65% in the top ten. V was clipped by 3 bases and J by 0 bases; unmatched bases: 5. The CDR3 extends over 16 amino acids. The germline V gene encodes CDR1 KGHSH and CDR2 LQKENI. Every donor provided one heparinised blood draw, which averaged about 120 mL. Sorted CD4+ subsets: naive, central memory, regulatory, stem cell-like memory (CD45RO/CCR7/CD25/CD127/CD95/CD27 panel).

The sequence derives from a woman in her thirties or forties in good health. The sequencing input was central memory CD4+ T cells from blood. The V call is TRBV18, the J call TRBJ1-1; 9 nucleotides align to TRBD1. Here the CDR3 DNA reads TGTGCCAGCTCACCCGGGACAGGGAGAGTGAACACTGAAGCTTTCTTT. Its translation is CASSPGTGRVNTEAFF.